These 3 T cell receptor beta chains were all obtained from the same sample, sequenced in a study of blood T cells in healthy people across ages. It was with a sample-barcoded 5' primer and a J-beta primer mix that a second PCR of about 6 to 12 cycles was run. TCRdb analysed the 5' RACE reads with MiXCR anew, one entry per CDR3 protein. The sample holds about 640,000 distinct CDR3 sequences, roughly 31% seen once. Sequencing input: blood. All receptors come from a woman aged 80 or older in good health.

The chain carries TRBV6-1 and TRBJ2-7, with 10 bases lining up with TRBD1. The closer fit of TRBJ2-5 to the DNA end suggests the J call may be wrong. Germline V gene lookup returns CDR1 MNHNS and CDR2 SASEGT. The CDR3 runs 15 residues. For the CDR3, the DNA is TGTGCCAGCAGTGATTTAGGGGACAGGGGAGGGACCCAGTACTTC. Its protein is CASSDLGDRGGTQYF.

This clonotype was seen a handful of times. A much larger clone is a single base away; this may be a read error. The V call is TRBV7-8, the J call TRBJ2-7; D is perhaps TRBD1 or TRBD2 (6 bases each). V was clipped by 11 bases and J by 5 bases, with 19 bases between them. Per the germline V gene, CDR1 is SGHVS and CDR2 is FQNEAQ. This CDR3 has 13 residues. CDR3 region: CAGNLGGYDEQYF. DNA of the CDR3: TGTGCCGGCAATTTAGGGGGGTATGACGAGCAGTACTTC.

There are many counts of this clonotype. The CDR3 loop reads CATSDLLRGTDTQYF. The CDR3 coding sequence is TGTGCCACCAGTGATTTGCTCAGGGGCACAGATACGCAGTATTTT. The V gene is TRBV24-1, the J gene TRBJ2-3; possible D gene TRBD1, 5 bases. Germline V CDR1 and CDR2: KGHDR, SFDVKD. Trimming cost V 0 bases and J 1 base, with 7 bases left between them. This CDR3 has 15 amino acids.